The 5 T cell receptor beta chains below come from one sample, sequenced in a study of shared T cell receptors in the human thymus. The data were produced by immunoSEQ multiplex PCR, yet TCRdb's version contains in-frame clones alone and is incomplete. This table holds under 850,000 clones, around nine tenths found once. These data are also associated with another study on human thymus T cells.

The sample comprised thymocytes. Receptors were obtained from a boy under three years old with a congenital heart defect.

This clone has just one count. The chain recombines TRBV4-1 with TRBJ2-1, with TRBD2 matching over 11 bases. The CDR3 is 16 amino acids. Germline V gives CDR1 MGHRA, CDR2 YSYEKL. Trimming at V came to 4 bases and at J to 3 bases, leaving 5 bases not matched to a gene. CDR3 region: CASSPSTSGSYNEQFF. The CDR3 bases are TGCGCCAGCAGCCCCTCAACTAGCGGGAGCTACAATGAGCAGTTCTTC.

In this sample, this clone turned up a few times. The chain joins TRBV30 to TRBJ2-7; D gene unclear. Germline-derived CDR1 and CDR2 are GTSNPN and SVGIG (reference sequence). The ends were cut back, 1 base at V and 3 bases at J, with 10 bases in the middle. This CDR3 is built from 13 residues. CDR3 loop: CAWSEAGSYEQYF. The CDR3 nucleotides are TGTGCCTGGAGTGAGGCAGGCAGCTACGAGCAGTACTTC.

This rearrangement joins TRBV29-1 to TRBJ2-5; weak D call: TRBD1 (6 bases). V lost 6 bases, J lost 3 bases, and 14 bases lay in between. This CDR3 contains 13 residues. Germline V gene lookup returns CDR1 SQVTM and CDR2 ANQGSEA. CDR3 residues: CSVQGQGKETQYF. In nucleotides, the CDR3 is TGCAGCGTCCAGGGGCAGGGGAAAGAGACCCAGTACTTC.

The rearrangement joins TRBV18 to TRBJ2-1; 8 bases agree with TRBD2. This CDR3 is built from 18 residues. Losses at the gene ends were 2 bases for V and 4 bases for J; bases not matched to a gene: 13. The V gene's germline CDR1 is KGHSH and CDR2 LQKENI. CDR3 sequence: CASSPSPPSGGGYNEQFF. CDR3 DNA: TGTGCCAGCTCACCAAGCCCCCCCTCGGGAGGGGGTTACAATGAGCAGTTCTTC. Combining the CDR3 with reference TRBV18 and TRBJ2-1 gives the whole variable domain NAGVMQNPRHLVRRRGQEARLRCSPMKGHSHVYWYRQLPEEGLKFMVYLQKENIIDESGMPKERFSAEFPKEGPSILRIQQVVRGDSAAYFCASSPSPPSGGGYNEQFFGPGTRLTVL.

J is TRBJ2-1 and V is TRBV11-2; D ambiguous. Germline CDR1 is SGHAT and CDR2 is FQNNGV. Trimming pared 4 bases from V and 0 bases from J, leaving 16 bases between. CDR3 length: 17 amino acids. CDR3 nucleotide sequence: TGTGCCAGCAGCTCGCCGATTGATTATAGCTCCTACAATGAGCAGTTCTTC. It codes for CASSSPIDYSSYNEQFF.